Below are 29 T cell receptor beta chains sequenced from a single sample in a study of vaccination effects on CD4 cells after COVID-19. This table comes from immunoSEQ multiplex PCR, and its TCRdb copy is limited to in-frame clones, with some not included. The data show approximately 74,000 clones, 65% to 80% seen once. These receptors have no known antigen. The ViraFEST assay expanded antigen-specific CD4+ T cells with viral peptide pools before sequencing. Culturing for 10 days preceded CD4+ T cell isolation. Vaccinees lacked prior SARS-CoV-2 infection and tested negative for nucleocapsid antibodies. This specimen consisted of CD4+ T cells from PBMCs cultured with HCoV-NL63 spike peptides, obtained before COVID-19 vaccination. The receptors shown here come from a human donor who received a COVID-19 vaccine.

The chain recombines TRBV7-9 with TRBJ2-3, with 8 positions matching TRBD1. Germline-derived CDR1 and CDR2 are SEHNR and FQNEAQ (reference sequence). V was clipped by 2 bases and J by 4 bases; unmatched bases: 11. CDR3 length: 17 amino acids. The CDR3 DNA reads TGTGCCAGCAGCTTAATCAGGGGGCAAAGCCAACCAGATACGCAGTATTTT. Translation gives CASSLIRGQSQPDTQYF.

The chain has TRBV5-1 and TRBJ2-3; either TRBD1 or TRBD2 may fit D (6 bases each). Germline CDR1 reads SGHRS; CDR2 reads YFSETQ. V lost 4 bases, J lost 0 bases, and 9 bases lay in between. The CDR3 consists of 14 residues. CDR3 DNA: TGCGCCAGCAGCGGGGGGCCGAGCACAGATACGCAGTATTTT. Amino acid sequence: CASSGGPSTDTQYF.

The J gene is TRBJ2-1, the V gene TRBV29-1; tentative D call: TRBD2 (5 bases). The germline V gene encodes CDR1 SQVTM and CDR2 ANQGSEA. The length of the CDR3 is 13 residues. Deletions cut 4 bases from V and 9 bases from J, with 16 bases between. As DNA, the CDR3 is TGCAGCGTTGTAAGTGGCGCGGCGGGTGAGCAGTTCTTC. Its protein is CSVVSGAAGEQFF.

The chain carries TRBV3-1 (or the pseudogene TRBV3-2) and TRBJ2-3; D ambiguous. This CDR3 has 12 amino acids. Germline V gives CDR1 LGHDT, CDR2 YNNKEL (reference sequence). Deletions cut 3 bases from V and 2 bases from J, with 3 bases between. The CDR3 nucleotides read TGTGCCAGCAGCCAGACCACAGATACGCAGTATTTT. It encodes CASSQTTDTQYF.

This rearrangement joins TRBV9 to TRBJ2-5; D is unresolved. The germline gives CDR1 SGDLS, CDR2 YYNGEE. Trimming stripped 0 bases from V and 0 bases from J, with 6 bases between. This CDR3 has 14 residues. For the CDR3, the DNA is TGTGCCAGCAGCGTAGAATCGTACCAAGAGACCCAGTACTTC. Translation: CASSVESYQETQYF.

The rearrangement joins TRBV2 to TRBJ1-1; D remains unclear. The CDR3 consists of 14 residues. Per germline, CDR1 SNHLY and CDR2 FYNNEI. V gave up 6 bases and J gave up 4 bases, with 15 bases separating them. The CDR3, as DNA: TGTGCCAGCAGGACAACAGCGGTGATCACTGAAGCTTTCTTT. It translates to CASRTTAVITEAFF.

The V call is TRBV4-1, the J call TRBJ1-5, with 8 bases that match TRBD1. Germline lookup yields CDR1 MGHRA and CDR2 YSYEKL. V gave up 1 base and J gave up 5 bases; unmatched junction bases: 1. The CDR3 spans 14 residues. The CDR3 region has the DNA TGCGCCAGCAGCCAAGGGACAGGGTATCAGCCCCAGCATTTT. Its protein is CASSQGTGYQPQHF.

The chain carries TRBV2 and TRBJ1-1; the match to TRBD1 covers 9 bases. CDR1 is SNHLY, CDR2 FYNNEI, per germline. This CDR3 spans 14 amino acids. Trimming removed 6 bases from V and 4 bases from J; junction bases left unmatched: 6. CDR3 in amino acids: CASSYYRGPTEAFF. The CDR3 bases are TGTGCCAGCAGCTACTACAGGGGGCCCACTGAAGCTTTCTTT.

The CDR3 coding sequence is TGTGCCAGCAGTCCCCGTCGGGGGGCGCGGAATTCACCCCTCCACTTT. As protein: CASSPRRGARNSPLHF. The chain joins TRBV27 to TRBJ1-6; the D gene is possibly TRBD1 (6 bases). The ends were cut back, 5 bases at V and 7 bases at J, with 18 bases in the middle. The CDR3 has 16 residues. Germline CDR1 is MNHEY and CDR2 is SMNVEV (reference sequence).

This chain links TRBV4-1 with TRBJ1-4, with D possibly being TRBD1 (5 bases). The V gene lost 4 bases and the J gene lost 0 bases, with 15 bases spanning the gap. The germline gives CDR1 MGHRA, CDR2 YSYEKL. The CDR3 loop spans 17 amino acids. For the CDR3, the DNA is TGCGCCAGCAGCCTCTTAAAGGGGACTGCAACTAATGAAAAACTGTTTTTT. Amino acids: CASSLLKGTATNEKLFF.

This chain connects TRBV19 to TRBJ1-5; possible D gene TRBD1, 5 bases. Deletions cut 7 bases from V and 6 bases from J, with 19 bases between. The CDR3 covers 15 residues. Germline lookup yields CDR1 LNHDA and CDR2 SQIVND (reference sequence). CDR3 sequence: CASNPAQGPSQPQHF. For the CDR3, the DNA is TGTGCCAGTAACCCTGCTCAGGGACCAAGTCAGCCCCAGCATTTT.

The chain couples TRBV7-3 to TRBJ2-3; TRBD1 is a possible D gene (5 bases). The length of the CDR3 is 15 residues. V lost 5 bases and J 0 bases, leaving 12 bases between the germline ends. Germline V gene sequence: CDR1 SGHTA, CDR2 FQGTGA. CDR3 DNA sequence: TGTGCCAGCAGCAAAAGGGGTTTTAGCACAGATACGCAGTATTTT. Protein: CASSKRGFSTDTQYF.

The genes are TRBV18 and TRBJ2-5; D is possibly TRBD1 (5 bases). The germline V gene encodes CDR1 KGHSH and CDR2 LQKENI. V was pared by 0 bases and J by 4 bases, with 12 bases between. The CDR3 has 15 amino acids. CDR3 protein: CASSPPWGRGETQYF. DNA for the CDR3: TGTGCCAGCTCACCACCTTGGGGAAGGGGAGAGACCCAGTACTTC.

V and J are TRBV5-1 and TRBJ1-1; the match to TRBD1 covers 7 bases. Germline CDR1 is SGHRS and CDR2 is YFSETQ. J gave up 1 base and V 4 bases, and 10 bases lay outside the gene matches. This CDR3 contains 16 residues. The CDR3 reads CASSIQGHGSNTEAFF. CDR3 DNA: TGCGCCAGCAGCATACAGGGGCACGGGTCGAACACTGAAGCTTTCTTT.

The chain employs TRBV29-1 and TRBJ1-4, with D unclear. Trimming shortened V by 5 bases and J by 1 base, and 8 bases separated the two germline ends. CDR1 SQVTM and CDR2 ANQGSEA come from the germline V gene. The CDR3 runs to 13 residues. The CDR3 DNA is TGCAGCGTTACCGGGATAACTAATGAAAAACTGTTTTTT. Its translation is CSVTGITNEKLFF.

V gene TRBV15 combines with J gene TRBJ2-5; the D gene is possibly TRBD1 (6 bases). CDR1 LNHNV and CDR2 YYDKDF come from the germline V gene (reference sequence). Trimming removed 8 bases from V and 5 bases from J, with 15 bases in between. CDR3 length equals 13 residues. The CDR3 reads CATRNRVGETQYF. CDR3 DNA sequence: TGTGCCACCCGAAACAGGGTGGGGGAGACCCAGTACTTC.

The V call is TRBV27, the J call TRBJ2-4; the D gene is possibly TRBD2 (5 bases). V shed 6 bases and J shed 0 bases, with 15 bases lying between them. CDR3 size: 16 residues. The germline CDR1 and CDR2 sequences are MNHEY and SMNVEV (reference sequence). CDR3 in amino acids: CASSLTGGLAKNIQYF. The CDR3 region has the DNA TGTGCCAGCAGCCTGACTGGTGGACTAGCCAAAAACATTCAGTACTTC.

This sequence joins TRBV3-1 (or the pseudogene TRBV3-2) and TRBJ2-5; perhaps TRBD1 as D (6 bases). Looked up from germline, CDR1 is LGHDT and CDR2 is YNNKEL (reference sequence). V lost 4 bases to trimming and J lost 0 bases, with 12 bases between them. The CDR3 has 15 amino acids. CDR3 loop: CASSPRDRYQETQYF. The CDR3 DNA sequence: TGTGCCAGCAGCCCACGCGACAGGTACCAAGAGACCCAGTACTTC.

J is TRBJ1-1 and V is TRBV6-4; unclear D gene. The CDR3 runs 13 residues. Germline CDR1 and CDR2: MRHNA and SNTAGT. V shed 6 bases and J shed 7 bases, with 15 bases lying between them. The CDR3 DNA reads TGTGCCAGCAGCCCCCAGACCCGGGGTGAAGCTTTCTTT. This codes for CASSPQTRGEAFF.

This clone was detected a few times. The rearrangement joins TRBV2 to TRBJ1-4; TRBD1 might be the D (6 bases). Germline-derived CDR1 and CDR2 are SNHLY and FYNNEI. Trimming removed 6 bases from V and 7 bases from J, with 18 bases in between. CDR3 length: 15 amino acids. The DNA for the CDR3 is TGTGCCAGCAGGAGAACAGGGATTCCGGGTGAAAAACTGTTTTTT. Its translation is CASRRTGIPGEKLFF.

V usage is TRBV24-1 and J usage is TRBJ2-2, with 7 bases fitting TRBD1. The germline V gene encodes CDR1 KGHDR and CDR2 SFDVKD. V lost 6 bases to trimming and J lost 4 bases; unmatched junction nucleotides: 10. This CDR3 has 16 residues. CDR3 bases: TGTGCCACCAGTCGAGACAGGGTAGGGACCACCGGGGAGCTGTTTTTT. It translates to CATSRDRVGTTGELFF.

The chain links TRBV20-1 to TRBJ2-3; 10 bases line up with TRBD1. Losses at the gene ends were 3 bases for V and 2 bases for J; bases not matched to a gene: 11. CDR1 DFQATT and CDR2 SNEGSKA come from the germline V gene (reference sequence). The CDR3 is 17 amino acids. CDR3 protein: CSASFSSGQGPTDTQYF. The CDR3 region has the DNA TGCAGTGCTAGTTTTTCGTCGGGACAGGGGCCCACAGATACGCAGTATTTT.

The V call is TRBV10-3, the J call TRBJ1-6; TRBD1 agrees at 9 bases. Per germline, CDR1 ENHRY and CDR2 SYGVKD. The CDR3 length is 19 residues. Trimming at V came to 0 bases and at J to 2 bases, leaving 8 bases not matched to a gene. CDR3 amino acids: CAISESSRDRAPYNSPLHF. The CDR3, as DNA: TGTGCCATCAGTGAGTCTTCCCGGGACAGGGCCCCCTATAATTCACCCCTCCACTTT.

This sequence joins TRBV5-1 and TRBJ2-5; 7 bases line up with TRBD1. CDR1 is SGHRS and CDR2 is YFSETQ in the germline V gene. CDR3 size: 14 residues. The junction had 3 bases not matched to a gene; V was cut back by 4 bases and J by 0 bases. The CDR3 loop is CASSKTGNQETQYF. As DNA, the CDR3 is TGCGCCAGCAGCAAGACAGGGAACCAAGAGACCCAGTACTTC.

The CDR3 bases are TGTGCCAGCAGTGAGGCATTGTTTGAGACCCAGTACTTC. This translates into CASSEALFETQYF. The rearrangement joins TRBV2 to TRBJ2-5; D remains unclear. This CDR3 has 13 residues. Germline V CDR1 and CDR2: SNHLY, FYNNEI. Trimming pared 3 bases from V and 5 bases from J, leaving 10 bases between.

The chain links TRBV7-9 to TRBJ2-3; TRBD1 is a possible D gene (5 bases). Germline V CDR1 and CDR2: SEHNR, FQNEAQ (reference sequence). CDR3 size: 15 residues. V gave up 1 base and J gave up 2 bases, with 10 bases separating them. CDR3 nucleotide sequence: TGTGCCAGCAGCTTAGGCGACAGACACACAGATACGCAGTATTTT. Translating it yields CASSLGDRHTDTQYF.

This clone was observed many times. The V and J genes are TRBV18 and TRBJ1-5; TRBD1 might be the D (5 bases). The CDR3 sequence is 14 residues long. V lost 4 bases and J 3 bases, leaving 10 bases between the germline ends. CDR1 and CDR2 from the germline V gene are KGHSH and LQKENI. The CDR3 DNA is TGTGCCAGCTCACTGGACACATTCAATCAGCCCCAGCATTTT. This gives the protein CASSLDTFNQPQHF.

The chain uses TRBV5-1 and TRBJ1-6, with TRBD1 as a possible D gene (6 bases). The CDR3 sequence is 16 residues long. Looked up from germline, CDR1 is SGHRS and CDR2 is YFSETQ. V was cut by 4 bases and J by 7 bases, with 18 bases left in between. The CDR3 protein is CASSLFEQGGNSPLHF. The CDR3 DNA follows: TGCGCCAGCAGCCTATTCGAACAGGGAGGGAATTCACCCCTCCACTTT.

The gene calls are TRBV7-8 and TRBJ2-7, with no clear D. Germline V gene sequence: CDR1 SGHVS, CDR2 FQNEAQ. Trimming pared 1 base from V and 5 bases from J, leaving 9 bases between. This CDR3 is 13 amino acids long. In nucleotides, the CDR3 is TGTGCCAGCAGCTTAGGGATAAGGGACGAGCAGTACGTC. It specifies CASSLGIRDEQYV.